The present entry profiles one TCR beta chain with its context. Its antigen is unidentified. The sample holds other DNA sequences that translate to the same CDR3. This specimen comes from a study of cytomegalovirus exposure and HLA in healthy donors. The study's findings and limits: In a later analysis, CMV-associated beta chains were mostly HLA-associated, it appeared. Another analysis was done later, and it associated fewer than 20,000 TCR beta sequences with HLA alleles at 0.05 false discovery rate.

Vbeta (60) and Jbeta (13) primers were used in the PCR. Sequenced by immunoSEQ multiplex PCR; TCRdb stores in-frame clones only, minus some. There are 200,000 to 250,000 clones in the sample; more than 60% occur only once, and about 1.8% lies in the top ten. The sequence came from a man aged 45 to 65 in good health and CMV-seronegative. Material: PBMCs.

The CDR3 DNA reads TGTGCCAGCAGCCAAGAAGGGGGGAACACTGAAGCTTTCTTT. Amino acid sequence: CASSQEGGNTEAFF. V and J are TRBV4-2 and TRBJ1-1; D is perhaps TRBD1 (6 bases). Between the trimmed V and J ends, which lost 0 bases and 1 base, there was a span of 6 bases. Germline CDR1 and CDR2: LGHNA and YNFKEQ. The CDR3 runs to 14 residues.